What follows describes a single T cell receptor (beta chain). The junction does not match germline at one end; this may be a read error. The same CDR3 arises from other DNA sequences in this sample as well. As handled by the study authors: Cell counts per sample came from amplifying reference gene primers. Some clones are missing from TCRdb's copy, which holds only in-frame ones; the method was immunoSEQ multiplex PCR. That table gives V, J and clone size, and the DNA gave D and trimming. The sample has 150,000 to 200,000 clones; around three quarters are singletons. CDR1 MNHNY and CDR2 SVGAGI come from the germline V gene (reference sequence). The CDR3 totals 16 residues. This entry is derived from a study of blood T cell repertoires in COVID-19. Looking at the study overall: Both acute and convalescent COVID-19 samples were obtained from the United States, Italy and Spain. The analysed material was cDNA or gDNA that came from T cells, B-cell-depleted T cells, or PBMCs.

The gene calls are TRBV6-6 and TRBJ1-6; TRBD1 agrees at 10 bases. Source material: peripheral blood. The clonotype comes from a man in his fifties or sixties with active or convalescent COVID-19. Here the CDR3 DNA reads TGTGCTAGCAGTTACTTTTTTGGGACAGGGGATTCACCCCTCCACTTT. It yields the protein CASSYFFGTGDSPLHF.